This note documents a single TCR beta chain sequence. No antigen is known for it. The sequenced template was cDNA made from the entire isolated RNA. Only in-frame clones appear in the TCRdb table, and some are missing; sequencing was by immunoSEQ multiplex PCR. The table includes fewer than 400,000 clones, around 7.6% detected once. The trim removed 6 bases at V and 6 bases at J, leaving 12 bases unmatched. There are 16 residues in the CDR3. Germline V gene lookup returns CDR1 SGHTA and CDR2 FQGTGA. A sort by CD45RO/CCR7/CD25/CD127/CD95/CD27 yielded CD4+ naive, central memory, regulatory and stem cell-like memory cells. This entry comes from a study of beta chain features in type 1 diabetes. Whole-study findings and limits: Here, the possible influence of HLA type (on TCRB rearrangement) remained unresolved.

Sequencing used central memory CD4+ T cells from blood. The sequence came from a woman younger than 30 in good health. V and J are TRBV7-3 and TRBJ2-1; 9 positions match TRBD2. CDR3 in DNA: TGTGCCAGCAGTGCCGTAGCGGGAGTGAGGGTCAATGAGCAGTTCTTC. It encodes CASSAVAGVRVNEQFF.